This TCR beta chain was documented in a study of CD8 T cells in Susac syndrome. Whole-study results and caveats: As acknowledged by the study, its TCR sequencing and HLA analysis included a relatively small number of individuals.

When the RNA was reverse transcribed, random hexamers were used with an input of roughly 0.5 to 1 ug. Multiplex PCR with immunoSEQ amplified the TCR beta CDR3 across 54 Vbeta and 13 Jbeta. TCRdb reprocessed the immunoSEQ multiplex PCR reads via MiXCR and lists one record per CDR3 protein. The table records more than 85,000 distinct CDR3 sequences, less than 97% of them present only once. With V trimmed by 0 bases and J by 2 bases, 1 base remained unmatched. Per germline, CDR1 SGHDT and CDR2 YYEEEE. This CDR3 region has 16 residues. High-throughput TCR beta sequencing covered peripheral CD8+ and CD4+ T cells. Negative isolation yielded CD8+ and CD4+ T cells; FACS enriched TEMRA cells. As concerns this clonotype: Its antigen is unidentified.

V usage is TRBV5-6 and J usage is TRBJ2-3; TRBD2 agrees at 12 bases. This sequence originates from a human donor in good health. Sequencing was performed on CD4+ T cells from PBMCs. CDR3 amino acids: CASSLGLAGATDTQYF. As DNA, the CDR3 is TGTGCCAGCAGCTTGGGACTAGCGGGGGCCACAGATACGCAGTATTTT.